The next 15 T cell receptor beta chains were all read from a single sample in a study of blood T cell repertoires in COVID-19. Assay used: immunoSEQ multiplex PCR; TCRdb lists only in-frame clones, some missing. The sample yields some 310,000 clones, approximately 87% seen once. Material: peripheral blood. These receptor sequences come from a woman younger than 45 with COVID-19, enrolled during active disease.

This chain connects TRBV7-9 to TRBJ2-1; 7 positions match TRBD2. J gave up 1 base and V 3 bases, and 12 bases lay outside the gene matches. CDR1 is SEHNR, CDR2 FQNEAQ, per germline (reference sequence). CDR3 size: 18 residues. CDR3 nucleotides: TGTGCCAGCAGCTTCTCAAAGCGGGACCTAAAGTCCTACAATGAGCAGTTCTTC. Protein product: CASSFSKRDLKSYNEQFF. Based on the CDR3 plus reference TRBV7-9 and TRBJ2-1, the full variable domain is DTGVSQNPRHKITKRGQNVTFRCDPISEHNRLYWYRQTLGQGPEFLTYFQNEAQLEKSRLLSDRFSAERPKGSFSTLEIQRTEQGDSAMYLCASSFSKRDLKSYNEQFFGPGTRLTVL.

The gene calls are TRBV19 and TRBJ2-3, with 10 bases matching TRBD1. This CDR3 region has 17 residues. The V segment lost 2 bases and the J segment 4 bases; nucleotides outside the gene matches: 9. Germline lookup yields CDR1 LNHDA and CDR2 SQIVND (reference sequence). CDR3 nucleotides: TGTGCCAGTAGTATAACCCCCGGGACAGGGGTTTCAGATACGCAGTATTTT. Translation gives CASSITPGTGVSDTQYF. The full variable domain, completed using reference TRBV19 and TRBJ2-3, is DGGITQSPKYLFRKEGQNVTLSCEQNLNHDAMYWYRQDPGQGLRLIYYSQIVNDFQKGDIAEGYSVSREKKESFPLTVTSAQKNPTAFYLCASSITPGTGVSDTQYFGPGTRLTVL.

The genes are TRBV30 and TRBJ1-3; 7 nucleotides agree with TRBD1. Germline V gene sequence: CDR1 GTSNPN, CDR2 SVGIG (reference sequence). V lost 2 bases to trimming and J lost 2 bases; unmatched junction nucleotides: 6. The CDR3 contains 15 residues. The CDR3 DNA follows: TGTGCCTGGAGTACGGGACAGCTCGCTGGAAACACCATATATTTT. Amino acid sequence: CAWSTGQLAGNTIYF.

The CDR3 nucleotides are TGTGCCACCAGGGACAGGGGCCGGTCTAATGAAAAACTGTTTTTT. This translates into CATRDRGRSNEKLFF. The J gene is TRBJ1-4, the V gene TRBV6-5; 10 bases line up with TRBD1. V dropped 10 bases and J dropped 3; count of bases not matched to a gene: 8. Germline lookup yields CDR1 MNHEY and CDR2 SVGAGI. CDR3 length: 15 residues.

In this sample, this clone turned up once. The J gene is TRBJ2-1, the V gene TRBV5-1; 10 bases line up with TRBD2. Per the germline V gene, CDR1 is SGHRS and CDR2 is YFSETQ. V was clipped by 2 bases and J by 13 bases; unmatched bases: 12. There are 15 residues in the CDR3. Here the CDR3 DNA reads TGCGCCAGCAGCTTTAGCGGGAGGCGGGACAAGAACCAGTTCTTC. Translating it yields CASSFSGRRDKNQFF.

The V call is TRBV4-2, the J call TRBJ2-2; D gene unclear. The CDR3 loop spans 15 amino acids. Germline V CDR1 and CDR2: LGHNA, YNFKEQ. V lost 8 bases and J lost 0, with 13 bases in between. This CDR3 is CASAQDSPNTGELFF. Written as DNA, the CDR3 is TGTGCCAGCGCCCAAGATAGCCCGAACACCGGGGAGCTGTTTTTT.

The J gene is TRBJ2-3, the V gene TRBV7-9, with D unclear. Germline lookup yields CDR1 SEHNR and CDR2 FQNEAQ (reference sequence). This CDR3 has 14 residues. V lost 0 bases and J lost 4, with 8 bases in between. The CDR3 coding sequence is TGTGCCAGCAGCTTAGCGACGCGGTCAGATACGCAGTATTTT. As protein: CASSLATRSDTQYF.

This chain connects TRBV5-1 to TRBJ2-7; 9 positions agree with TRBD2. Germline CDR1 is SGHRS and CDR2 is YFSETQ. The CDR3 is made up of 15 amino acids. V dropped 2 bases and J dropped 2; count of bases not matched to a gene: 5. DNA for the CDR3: TGCGCCAGCAGCTTACTTAGCGGGAGTACCTACGAGCAGTACTTC. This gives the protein CASSLLSGSTYEQYF.

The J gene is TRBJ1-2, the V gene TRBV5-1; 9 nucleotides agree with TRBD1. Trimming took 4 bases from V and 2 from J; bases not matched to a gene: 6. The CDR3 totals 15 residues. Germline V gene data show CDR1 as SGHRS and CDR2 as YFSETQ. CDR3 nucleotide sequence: TGCGCCAGCAGCCCAGAGACAGGGGGGAACTATGGCTACACCTTC. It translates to CASSPETGGNYGYTF. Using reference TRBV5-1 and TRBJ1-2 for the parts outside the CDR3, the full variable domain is KAGVTQTPRYLIKTRGQQVTLSCSPISGHRSVSWYQQTPGQGLQFLFEYFSETQRNKGNFPGRFSGRQFSNSRSEMNVSTLELGDSALYLCASSPETGGNYGYTFGSGTRLTVV.

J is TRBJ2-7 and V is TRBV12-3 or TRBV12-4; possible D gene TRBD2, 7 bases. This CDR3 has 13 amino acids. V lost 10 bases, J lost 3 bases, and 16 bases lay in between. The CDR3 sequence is CATPRGAIYEQYF. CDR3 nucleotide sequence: TGTGCCACCCCCCGGGGGGCCATCTACGAGCAGTACTTC.

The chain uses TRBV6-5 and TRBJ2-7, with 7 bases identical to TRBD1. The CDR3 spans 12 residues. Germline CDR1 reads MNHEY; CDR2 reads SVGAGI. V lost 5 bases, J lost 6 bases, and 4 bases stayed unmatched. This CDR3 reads CASSTNRGEQYF. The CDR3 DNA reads TGTGCCAGCAGTACGAACAGGGGCGAGCAGTACTTC.

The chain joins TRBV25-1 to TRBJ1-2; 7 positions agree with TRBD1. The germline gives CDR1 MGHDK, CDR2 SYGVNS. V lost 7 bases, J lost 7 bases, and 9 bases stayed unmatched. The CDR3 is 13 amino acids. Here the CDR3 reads CASIPPGGGGYTF. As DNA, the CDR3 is TGTGCCAGCATCCCTCCAGGGGGTGGTGGCTACACCTTC.

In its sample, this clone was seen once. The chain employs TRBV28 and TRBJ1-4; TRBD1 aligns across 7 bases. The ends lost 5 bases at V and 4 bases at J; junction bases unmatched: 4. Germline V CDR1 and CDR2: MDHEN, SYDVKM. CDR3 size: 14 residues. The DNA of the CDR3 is TGTGCCAGCAGTCAAACAGGGGTTAATGAAAAACTGTTTTTT. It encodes CASSQTGVNEKLFF.

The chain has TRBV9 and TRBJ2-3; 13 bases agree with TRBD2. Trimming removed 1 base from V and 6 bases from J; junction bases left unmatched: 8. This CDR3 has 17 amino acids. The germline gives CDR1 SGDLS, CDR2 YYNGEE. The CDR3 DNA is TGTGCCAGCAGCGTATCCCTGGGACTAGCGGGAAGCGATACGCAGTATTTT. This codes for CASSVSLGLAGSDTQYF.

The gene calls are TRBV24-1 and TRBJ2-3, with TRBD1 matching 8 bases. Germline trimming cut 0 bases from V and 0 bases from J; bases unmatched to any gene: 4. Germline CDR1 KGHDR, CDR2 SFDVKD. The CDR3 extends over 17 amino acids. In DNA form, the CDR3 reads TGTGCCACCAGTGATTTGCCAGGGGGCGCGAGCACAGATACGCAGTATTTT. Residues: CATSDLPGGASTDTQYF.